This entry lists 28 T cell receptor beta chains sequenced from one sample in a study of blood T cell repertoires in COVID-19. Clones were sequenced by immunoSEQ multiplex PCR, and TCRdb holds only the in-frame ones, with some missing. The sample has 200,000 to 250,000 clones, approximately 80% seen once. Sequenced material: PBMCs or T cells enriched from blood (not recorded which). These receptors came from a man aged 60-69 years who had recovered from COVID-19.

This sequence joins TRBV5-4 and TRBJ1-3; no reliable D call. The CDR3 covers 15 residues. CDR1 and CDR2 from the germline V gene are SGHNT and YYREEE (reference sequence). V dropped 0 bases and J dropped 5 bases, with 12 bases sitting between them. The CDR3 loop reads CASSLAAGERNTIYF. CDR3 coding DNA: TGTGCCAGCAGCTTGGCTGCAGGCGAGAGAAACACCATATATTTT.

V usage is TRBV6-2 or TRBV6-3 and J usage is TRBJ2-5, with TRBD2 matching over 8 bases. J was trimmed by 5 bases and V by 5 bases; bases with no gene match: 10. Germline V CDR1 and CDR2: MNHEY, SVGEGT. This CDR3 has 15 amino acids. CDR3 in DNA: TGTGCCAGCAGTCCCACCGGGGGGGCAGGGGAGACCCAGTACTTC. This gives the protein CASSPTGGAGETQYF.

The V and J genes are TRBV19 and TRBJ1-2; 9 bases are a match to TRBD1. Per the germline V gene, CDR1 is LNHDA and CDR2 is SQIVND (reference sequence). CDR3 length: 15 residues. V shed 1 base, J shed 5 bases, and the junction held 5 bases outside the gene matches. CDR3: CASSIAGTGTYGYTF. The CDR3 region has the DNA TGTGCCAGTAGTATAGCTGGGACAGGGACGTATGGCTACACCTTC.

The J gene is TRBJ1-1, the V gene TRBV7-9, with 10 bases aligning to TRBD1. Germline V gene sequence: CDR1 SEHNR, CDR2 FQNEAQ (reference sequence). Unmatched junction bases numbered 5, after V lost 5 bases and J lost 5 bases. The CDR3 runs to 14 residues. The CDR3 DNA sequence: TGTGCCAGCAGCACCTGGACAGGGGGAACTGAAGCTTTCTTT. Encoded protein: CASSTWTGGTEAFF.

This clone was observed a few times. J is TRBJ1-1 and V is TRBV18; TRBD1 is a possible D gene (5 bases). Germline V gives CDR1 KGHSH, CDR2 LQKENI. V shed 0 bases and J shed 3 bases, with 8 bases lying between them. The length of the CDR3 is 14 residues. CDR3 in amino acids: CASSPPLQDTEAFF. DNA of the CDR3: TGTGCCAGCTCACCACCATTACAGGACACTGAAGCTTTCTTT.

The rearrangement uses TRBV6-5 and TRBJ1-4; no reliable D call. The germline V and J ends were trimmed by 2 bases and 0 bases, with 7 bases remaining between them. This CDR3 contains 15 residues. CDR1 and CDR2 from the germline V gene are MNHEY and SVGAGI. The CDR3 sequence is CASSYPFATNEKLFF. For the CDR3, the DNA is TGTGCCAGCAGTTACCCCTTTGCAACTAATGAAAAACTGTTTTTT.

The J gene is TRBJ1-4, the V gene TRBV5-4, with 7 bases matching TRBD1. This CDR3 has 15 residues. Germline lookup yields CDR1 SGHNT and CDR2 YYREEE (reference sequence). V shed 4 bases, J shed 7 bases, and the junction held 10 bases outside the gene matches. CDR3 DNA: TGTGCCAGCAGCACTAATTCAGGGGGTGGTGAAAAACTGTTTTTT. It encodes CASSTNSGGGEKLFF. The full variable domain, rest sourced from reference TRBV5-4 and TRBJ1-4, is ETGVTQSPTHLIKTRGQQVTLRCSSQSGHNTVSWYQQALGQGPQFIFQYYREEENGRGNFPPRFSGLQFPNYSSELNVNALELDDSALYLCASSTNSGGGEKLFFGSGTQLSVL.

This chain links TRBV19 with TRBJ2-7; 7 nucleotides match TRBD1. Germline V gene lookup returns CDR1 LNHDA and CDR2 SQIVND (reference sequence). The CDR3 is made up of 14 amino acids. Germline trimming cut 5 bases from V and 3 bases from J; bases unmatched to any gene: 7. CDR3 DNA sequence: TGTGCCAGTAGTCCACAGGGGATCGGCTACGAGCAGTACTTC. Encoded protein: CASSPQGIGYEQYF.

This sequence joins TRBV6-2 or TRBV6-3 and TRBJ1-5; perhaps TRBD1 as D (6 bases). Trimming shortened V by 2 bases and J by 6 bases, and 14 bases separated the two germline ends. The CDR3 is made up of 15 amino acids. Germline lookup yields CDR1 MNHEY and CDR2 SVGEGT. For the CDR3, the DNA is TGTGCCAGCAGTTACCGGCGGCAGGGGTTTCAGCCCCAGCATTTT. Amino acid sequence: CASSYRRQGFQPQHF.

CDR3 bases: TGCGCCAGCAGCCAAACTACAGGGGGCGCCAATGGCTACACCTTC. Translated: CASSQTTGGANGYTF. V usage is TRBV4-3 and J usage is TRBJ1-2; TRBD1 matches at 9 bases. Germline V lookup: CDR1 LGHNA, CDR2 YSLEER. The junction had 7 bases not matched to a gene; V was cut back by 2 bases and J by 6 bases. CDR3 length equals 15 residues.

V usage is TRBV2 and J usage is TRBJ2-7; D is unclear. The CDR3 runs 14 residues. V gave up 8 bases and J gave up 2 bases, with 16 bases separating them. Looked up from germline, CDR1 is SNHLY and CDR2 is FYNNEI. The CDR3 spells CASFPQQFPYEQYF. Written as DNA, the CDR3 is TGTGCCAGCTTTCCCCAACAGTTCCCCTACGAGCAGTACTTC.

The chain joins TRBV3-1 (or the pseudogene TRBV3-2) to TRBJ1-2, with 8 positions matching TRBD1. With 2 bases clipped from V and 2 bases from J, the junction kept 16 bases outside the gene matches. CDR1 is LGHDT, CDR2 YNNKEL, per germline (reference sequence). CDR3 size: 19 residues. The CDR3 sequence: CASSQSPWTGRRQNYGYTF. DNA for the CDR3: TGTGCCAGCAGCCAATCCCCGTGGACAGGGAGGCGCCAGAACTATGGCTACACCTTC.

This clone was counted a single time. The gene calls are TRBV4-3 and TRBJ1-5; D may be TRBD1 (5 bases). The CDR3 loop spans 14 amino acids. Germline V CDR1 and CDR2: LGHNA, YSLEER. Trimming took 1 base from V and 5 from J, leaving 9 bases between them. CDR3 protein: CASSQGLRDQPQHF. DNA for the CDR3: TGCGCCAGCAGCCAAGGTCTCAGGGATCAGCCCCAGCATTTT.

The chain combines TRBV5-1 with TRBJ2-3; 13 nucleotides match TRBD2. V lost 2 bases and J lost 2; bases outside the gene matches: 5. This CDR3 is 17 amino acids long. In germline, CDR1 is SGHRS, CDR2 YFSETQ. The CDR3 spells CASSLGTSGDFTDTQYF. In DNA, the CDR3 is TGCGCCAGCAGCTTAGGGACTAGCGGGGACTTCACAGATACGCAGTATTTT.

CDR3 DNA sequence: TGCGCCAGCAGTAATCTCCTTTTAACTGAAGCTTTCTTT. As protein: CASSNLLLTEAFF. V gene TRBV5-1 combines with J gene TRBJ1-1, with D uncertain. This CDR3 has 13 residues. The V gene's germline CDR1 is SGHRS and CDR2 YFSETQ. The V end lost 5 bases, the J end lost 5 bases, and 13 bases lay between the germline ends. The full variable domain, in which reference TRBV5-1 and TRBJ1-1 provide the parts outside the CDR3, is KAGVTQTPRYLIKTRGQQVTLSCSPISGHRSVSWYQQTPGQGLQFLFEYFSETQRNKGNFPGRFSGRQFSNSRSEMNVSTLELGDSALYLCASSNLLLTEAFFGQGTRLTVV.

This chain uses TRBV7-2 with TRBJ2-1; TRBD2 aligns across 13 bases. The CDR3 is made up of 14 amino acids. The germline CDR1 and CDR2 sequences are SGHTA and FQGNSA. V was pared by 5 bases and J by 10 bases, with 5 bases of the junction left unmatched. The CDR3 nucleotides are TGTGCCAGCAGCCCCGGACTAGCGGGGGACGAGCAGTTCTTC. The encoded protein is CASSPGLAGDEQFF. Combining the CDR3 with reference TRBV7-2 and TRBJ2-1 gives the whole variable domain GAGVSQSPSNKVTEKGKDVELRCDPISGHTALYWYRQSLGQGLEFLIYFQGNSAPDKSGLPSDRFSAERTGGSVSTLTIQRTQQEDSAVYLCASSPGLAGDEQFFGPGTRLTVL.

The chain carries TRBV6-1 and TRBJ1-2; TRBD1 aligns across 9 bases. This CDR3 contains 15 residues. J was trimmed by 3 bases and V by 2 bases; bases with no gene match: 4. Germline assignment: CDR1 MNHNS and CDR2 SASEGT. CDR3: CASSEMGQGYYGYTF. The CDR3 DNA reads TGTGCCAGCAGTGAAATGGGACAGGGATACTATGGCTACACCTTC.

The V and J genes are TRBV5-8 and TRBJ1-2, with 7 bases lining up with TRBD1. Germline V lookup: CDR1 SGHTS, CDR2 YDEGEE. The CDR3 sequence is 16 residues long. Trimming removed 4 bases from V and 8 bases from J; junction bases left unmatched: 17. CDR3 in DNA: TGTGCCAGCAGCACCCATTTCCGGACAGGCTTCGGGGGCTACACCTTC. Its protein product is CASSTHFRTGFGGYTF. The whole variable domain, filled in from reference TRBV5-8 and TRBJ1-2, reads EAGVTQSPTHLIKTRGQQATLRCSPISGHTSVYWYQQALGLGLQFLLWYDEGEERNRGNFPPRFSGRQFPNYSSELNVNALELEDSALYLCASSTHFRTGFGGYTFGSGTRLTVV.

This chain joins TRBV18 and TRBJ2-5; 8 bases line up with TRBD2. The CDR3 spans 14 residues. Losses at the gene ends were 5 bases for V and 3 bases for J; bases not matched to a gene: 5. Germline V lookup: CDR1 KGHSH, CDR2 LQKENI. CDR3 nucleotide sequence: TGTGCCAGCTCATTTAGCGGGGCAAAAGAGACCCAGTACTTC. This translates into CASSFSGAKETQYF.

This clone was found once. The CDR3 sequence is CASSSNGPTNTEAFF. The CDR3, as DNA: TGTGCCAGCAGCTCAAATGGGCCAACGAACACTGAAGCTTTCTTT. J is TRBJ1-1 and V is TRBV11-3, with D unclear. The CDR3 is 15 residues long. Germline V gives CDR1 SGHNT, CDR2 YENEEA. V shed 4 bases and J shed 1 base, with 13 bases lying between them.

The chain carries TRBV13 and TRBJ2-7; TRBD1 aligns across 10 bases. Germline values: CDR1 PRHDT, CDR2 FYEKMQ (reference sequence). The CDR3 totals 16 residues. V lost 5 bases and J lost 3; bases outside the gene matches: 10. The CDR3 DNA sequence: TGTGCCAGCAGCGGGAGGACAGGGGGTCTTCTCTACGAGCAGTACTTC. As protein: CASSGRTGGLLYEQYF.

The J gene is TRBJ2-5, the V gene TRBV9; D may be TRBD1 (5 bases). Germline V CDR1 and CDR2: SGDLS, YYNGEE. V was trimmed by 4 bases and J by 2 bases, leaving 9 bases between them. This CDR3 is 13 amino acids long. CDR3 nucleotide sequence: TGTGCCAGCAGCACGACAGTACAAGAGACCCAGTACTTC. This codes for CASSTTVQETQYF.

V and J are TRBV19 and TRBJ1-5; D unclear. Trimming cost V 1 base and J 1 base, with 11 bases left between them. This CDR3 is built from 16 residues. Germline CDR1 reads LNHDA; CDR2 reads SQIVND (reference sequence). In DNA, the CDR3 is TGTGCCAGTAGTATAGTTCGAGGGAGCAGCAATCAGCCCCAGCATTTT. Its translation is CASSIVRGSSNQPQHF.

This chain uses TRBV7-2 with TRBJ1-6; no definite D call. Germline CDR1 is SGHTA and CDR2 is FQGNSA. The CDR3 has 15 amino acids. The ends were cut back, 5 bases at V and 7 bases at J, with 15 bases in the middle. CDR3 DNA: TGTGCCAGCAGCGCCTTGCGGGGAAGGAATTCACCCCTCCACTTT. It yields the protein CASSALRGRNSPLHF.

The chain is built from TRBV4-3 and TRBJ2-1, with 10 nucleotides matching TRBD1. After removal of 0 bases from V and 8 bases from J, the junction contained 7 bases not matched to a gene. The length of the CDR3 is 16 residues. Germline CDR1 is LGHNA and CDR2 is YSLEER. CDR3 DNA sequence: TGCGCCAGCAGCCAAGATTGGGGACAGGGGATCGATGAGCAGTTCTTC. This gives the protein CASSQDWGQGIDEQFF.

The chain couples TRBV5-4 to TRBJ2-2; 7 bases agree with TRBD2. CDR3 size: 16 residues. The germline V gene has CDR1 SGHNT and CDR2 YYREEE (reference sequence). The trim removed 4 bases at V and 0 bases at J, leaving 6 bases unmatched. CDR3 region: CASSKSGRPNTGELFF. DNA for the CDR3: TGTGCCAGCAGCAAATCCGGGAGGCCGAACACCGGGGAGCTGTTTTTT.

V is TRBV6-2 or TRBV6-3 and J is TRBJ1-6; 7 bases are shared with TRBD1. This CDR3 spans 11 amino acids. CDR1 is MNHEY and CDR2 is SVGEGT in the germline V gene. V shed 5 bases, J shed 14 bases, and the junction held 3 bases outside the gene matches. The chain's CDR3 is CASSAGTALHF. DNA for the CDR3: TGTGCCAGCAGTGCCGGGACAGCCCTCCACTTT.

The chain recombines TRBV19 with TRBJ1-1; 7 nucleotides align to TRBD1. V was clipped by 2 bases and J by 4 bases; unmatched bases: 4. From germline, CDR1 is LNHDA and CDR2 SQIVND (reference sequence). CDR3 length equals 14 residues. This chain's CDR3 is CASSIQGGPTEAFF. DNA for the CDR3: TGTGCCAGTAGTATACAGGGGGGACCCACTGAAGCTTTCTTT.